The 14 T cell receptor beta chains below all came from one sample that was sequenced in a study of Ad26.COV2.S vaccination and SARS-CoV-2 variants (dated by TCRdb to the early 2020s). The library was generated by the immunoSEQ multiplex PCR assay. Here the immuneACCESS table is served through TCRdb, limited to in-frame sequences with V and J called. Missing clones are a known gap in these copies; in checked studies unresolved V genes cover under half, and the rest lacks a known reason. The sample includes approximately 480,000 clones, with about 83% observed a single time. The top ten clones comprise roughly 12% of the sample. The treatment or condition label, as the study defines it: around 19 received Ad26.COV2.S at low or high dose, single or two shots; roughly five received placebo; per-sample allocation not given. Repertoires of vaccine and placebo recipients were sequenced from samples taken on day 63 after the first injection.

The input for sequencing was peripheral blood, taken in a trial of Ad26.COV2.S vaccine versus placebo. Every receptor here comes from a person aged 18-60 years who received the Ad26.COV2.S COVID-19 vaccine or a placebo.

This chain links TRBV27 with TRBJ2-1; 8 bases are shared with TRBD2. The germline V gene has CDR1 MNHEY and CDR2 SMNVEV (reference sequence). V lost 4 bases, J lost 10 bases, and 9 bases stayed unmatched. The CDR3 has 14 amino acids. As DNA, the CDR3 is TGTGCCAGCAGTTCGAAGCGGGAGCGAGGAGAGCAGTTCTTC. It translates to CASSSKRERGEQFF.

This rearrangement joins TRBV3-1 (or the pseudogene TRBV3-2) to TRBJ1-2; the match to TRBD1 covers 7 bases. J lost 7 bases, V lost 0 bases, and 14 bases had no gene match. Germline V gives CDR1 LGHDT, CDR2 YNNKEL (reference sequence). This CDR3 contains 17 residues. CDR3 residues: CASSQDLVAGGVGGYTF. The CDR3 DNA reads as TGTGCCAGCAGCCAAGATCTGGTCGCAGGGGGAGTTGGTGGCTACACCTTC.

As concerns this clone: The sample carries other DNA sequences with the same CDR3. This chain links TRBV15 with TRBJ2-7; D remains ambiguous. Germline V CDR1 and CDR2: LNHNV, YYDKDF (reference sequence). This CDR3 is 14 amino acids long. The V and J ends lost 0 bases and 4 bases respectively, with 10 bases between them. The CDR3 protein is CATSRDRGPYEQYF. For the CDR3, the DNA is TGTGCCACCAGCAGAGATCGCGGACCATACGAGCAGTACTTC.

This clone was counted between two and nine times. The chain combines TRBV18 with TRBJ1-5, with 7 bases identical to TRBD1. The CDR3 is made up of 16 amino acids. Germline V gene sequence: CDR1 KGHSH, CDR2 LQKENI. V was clipped by 2 bases and J by 3 bases; unmatched bases: 7. This CDR3 is CASSPEGGWVNQPQHF. The CDR3 DNA is TGTGCCAGCTCACCAGAAGGGGGCTGGGTCAATCAGCCCCAGCATTTT.

The V and J genes are TRBV3-1 (or the pseudogene TRBV3-2) and TRBJ2-3, with TRBD2 identical over 11 bases. This CDR3 region has 17 residues. CDR1 and CDR2 from the germline V gene are LGHDT and YNNKEL (reference sequence). The J segment lost 5 bases and the V segment lost 4 bases, leaving 11 bases of the junction unmatched. The CDR3 DNA reads TGTGCCAGCAGCCCCCGAGGTAGCGGGAGGGCTAGAGATACGCAGTATTTT. This gives the protein CASSPRGSGRARDTQYF.

This clone appeared a single time. The chain links TRBV7-2 to TRBJ1-2, with 9 bases aligning to TRBD1. The germline gives CDR1 SGHTA, CDR2 FQGNSA. The length of the CDR3 is 14 residues. V was clipped by 6 bases and J by 4 bases; unmatched bases: 6. DNA for the CDR3: TGTGCCAGCAGGCCAGGGACAGGGACCTATGGCTACACCTTC. This sequence encodes CASRPGTGTYGYTF.

Written as DNA, the CDR3 is TGTGCCTGGAGGCGATCAGCCGACAATGAGCAGTTCTTC. It translates to CAWRRSADNEQFF. This rearrangement joins TRBV30 to TRBJ2-1; D is unclear. The CDR3 totals 13 residues. Germline CDR1 GTSNPN, CDR2 SVGIG (reference sequence). Deletions cut 3 bases from V and 5 bases from J, with 11 bases between. Full variable domain (remainder filled in from reference TRBV30 and TRBJ2-1): SQTIHQWPATLVQPVGSPLSLECTVEGTSNPNLYWYRQAAGRGLQLLFYSVGIGQISSEVPQNLSASRPQDRQFILSSKKLLLSDSGFYLCAWRRSADNEQFFGPGTRLTVL.

The V and J genes are TRBV19 and TRBJ1-5; 8 bases align to TRBD1. The CDR3 is made up of 14 amino acids. Germline assignment: CDR1 LNHDA and CDR2 SQIVND (reference sequence). With V trimmed by 6 bases and J by 5 bases, 6 bases remained unmatched. CDR3 sequence: CASSPTGADQPQHF. CDR3 nucleotide sequence: TGTGCCAGTAGCCCGACAGGGGCGGATCAGCCCCAGCATTTT.

The chain carries TRBV4-3 and TRBJ2-7; 8 bases match TRBD1. The junction had 3 bases not matched to a gene; V was cut back by 0 bases and J by 2 bases. Germline CDR1 and CDR2: LGHNA and YSLEER. CDR3 size: 15 residues. The DNA for the CDR3 is TGCGCCAGCAGCCAAGAGGCCAGGGGGCCCTACGAGCAGTACTTC. Translating it yields CASSQEARGPYEQYF.

The J gene is TRBJ1-2, the V gene TRBV28, with TRBD1 matching 7 bases. The CDR3 has 15 amino acids. The V gene's germline CDR1 is MDHEN and CDR2 SYDVKM. With V trimmed by 1 base and J by 6 bases, 8 bases remained unmatched. CDR3 protein: CASSLYPGTEHGYTF. In nucleotides, the CDR3 is TGTGCCAGCAGTTTATACCCCGGGACAGAACATGGCTACACCTTC.

This rearrangement joins TRBV4-3 to TRBJ2-1; tentatively, D is TRBD2 (5 bases). Trimming removed 1 base at V and 13 bases at J, with 17 bases between. This CDR3 region has 14 residues. Germline V gives CDR1 LGHNA, CDR2 YSLEER. The CDR3 region has the DNA TGCGCCAGCAGCCAAGCCCGAGACCGGGATCCACAGTTCTTC. Its protein product is CASSQARDRDPQFF.

This clone is a singleton in its sample. The chain couples TRBV18 to TRBJ1-2; 12 bases map to TRBD1. After removal of 0 bases from V and 7 bases from J, the junction contained 3 bases not matched to a gene. CDR3 length: 15 amino acids. Germline V lookup: CDR1 KGHSH, CDR2 LQKENI. CDR3 protein: CASSPPGTGGIGYTF. DNA of the CDR3: TGTGCCAGCTCACCACCAGGGACAGGGGGCATTGGCTACACCTTC.

This chain joins TRBV30 and TRBJ2-4, with D unresolved. Trimming shortened V by 5 bases and J by 9 bases, and 8 bases separated the two germline ends. Germline V gene sequence: CDR1 GTSNPN, CDR2 SVGIG (reference sequence). This CDR3 has 10 residues. The CDR3: CAWGEGIQYF. CDR3 DNA: TGTGCCTGGGGGGAAGGCATTCAGTACTTC.

The chain joins TRBV10-3 to TRBJ2-2, with D maybe TRBD2 (5 bases). The germline V gene has CDR1 ENHRY and CDR2 SYGVKD. The V end was cut by 6 bases, the J end by 0 bases, with 14 bases between. The CDR3 consists of 16 residues. CDR3 DNA: TGTGCCATCAGCCCGGGGAAACCCGCGAACACCGGGGAGCTGTTTTTT. It encodes CAISPGKPANTGELFF.